One and the same sample provided the 18 T cell receptor beta chains below, sequenced in a study of blood T cells in healthy people across ages. A second PCR, run for about 7 to 11 cycles, used a sample-barcoded 5' primer plus a J-beta primer mix. A single record per CDR3 protein comes from TCRdb applying MiXCR to the 5' RACE reads. Here the sample spans around 1,000,000 distinct CDR3 sequences, approximately 26% being singletons. Separately, the same data were catalogued under a study of T cells of mothers and their children.

Input material: blood. These receptors were obtained from a girl aged 2 to 10 in good health.

The chain uses TRBV15 and TRBJ2-7, with a weak D call TRBD1 (5 bases). Per germline, CDR1 LNHNV and CDR2 YYDKDF (reference sequence). The CDR3 length is 16 residues. The V and J ends lost 0 bases and 0 bases respectively, with 12 bases between them. This CDR3 reads CATSRDRRASSYEQYF. For the CDR3, the DNA is TGTGCCACCAGCAGAGATCGCAGGGCGAGCTCCTACGAGCAGTACTTC.

The CDR3 coding sequence is TGCGCCAGCAGCCCGAGGGTCGAGATGAGTAGTGAGCAGTTCTTC. The encoded protein is CASSPRVEMSSEQFF. The genes are TRBV5-1 and TRBJ2-1; tentative D call: TRBD2 (5 bases). The V and J ends lost 4 bases and 9 bases respectively, with 20 bases between them. CDR1 SGHRS and CDR2 YFSETQ come from the germline V gene. This CDR3 is 15 amino acids long.

This clonotype occurred once. The CDR3 is CSARATSGVNEQFF. In DNA, the CDR3 is TGCAGTGCTAGAGCGACTAGCGGAGTCAATGAGCAGTTCTTC. The chain uses TRBV20-1 and TRBJ2-1, with TRBD2 matching 9 bases. The CDR3 loop spans 14 amino acids. V lost 1 base and J lost 6; bases outside the gene matches: 4. From germline, CDR1 is DFQATT and CDR2 SNEGSKA (reference sequence).

This clonotype was recorded a few times. V is TRBV29-1 and J is TRBJ2-1; D remains unclear. Looked up from germline, CDR1 is SQVTM and CDR2 is ANQGSEA. Between the trimmed V and J ends, which lost 5 bases and 7 bases, there was a span of 9 bases. The CDR3 is 11 amino acids. The CDR3 spells CSVRPGNEQFF. The CDR3 DNA is TGCAGCGTTAGACCTGGGAATGAGCAGTTCTTC.

CDR3 nucleotides: TGTGCCAGCATGGGAGATACCGGGACAGAGACCAACTATGGCTACACCTTC. Translation: CASMGDTGTETNYGYTF. This rearrangement joins TRBV7-9 to TRBJ1-2, with 7 bases lining up with TRBD1. Germline trimming cut 7 bases from V and 2 bases from J; bases unmatched to any gene: 16. The CDR3 extends over 17 amino acids. CDR1 and CDR2 (germline): SEHNR, FQNEAQ (reference sequence).

This chain's CDR3 is CASSFTASLAATTETQYF. The CDR3 nucleotides read TGTGCCAGCAGTTTCACGGCGTCCCTCGCGGCCACGACAGAGACCCAGTACTTC. J is TRBJ2-5 and V is TRBV12-3 or TRBV12-4; D not certain. V dropped 3 bases and J dropped 4 bases, with 24 bases sitting between them. This CDR3 spans 18 amino acids.

This clonotype was counted a few times. The V and J genes are TRBV15 and TRBJ2-1; the match to TRBD2 covers 7 bases. The CDR3 totals 16 residues. V gave up 3 bases and J gave up 5 bases; unmatched junction bases: 10. CDR1 is LNHNV, CDR2 YYDKDF, per germline (reference sequence). The chain's CDR3 is CATSRGLGGGNNEQFF. The CDR3 DNA is TGTGCCACCAGCAGGGGGCTGGGGGGGGGAAACAATGAGCAGTTCTTC.

The chain has TRBV6-2 or TRBV6-3 and TRBJ2-3; D might be TRBD2 (5 bases). Germline CDR1 reads MNHEY; CDR2 reads SVGEGT. The CDR3 is made up of 16 amino acids. V lost 2 bases and J lost 4, with 16 bases in between. CDR3 in DNA: TGTGCCAGCAGTTACCCCCCTTTGGGAGAGGCAGATACGCAGTATTTT. Residues: CASSYPPLGEADTQYF.

This chain links TRBV6-6 with TRBJ1-6, with D unclear. Germline V lookup: CDR1 MNHNY, CDR2 SVGAGI (reference sequence). This CDR3 contains 16 residues. Trimming stripped 0 bases from V and 8 bases from J, with 14 bases between. CDR3 DNA: TGTGCCAGCAGTTACTCTCCCCACAGCCAGGATTCACCCCTCCACTTT. Protein: CASSYSPHSQDSPLHF.

The J gene is TRBJ2-5, the V gene TRBV10-3; 9 bases line up with TRBD1. V dropped 4 bases and J dropped 4; count of bases not matched to a gene: 1. The CDR3 has 13 residues. Per germline, CDR1 ENHRY and CDR2 SYGVKD. Here the CDR3 reads CAISVGQGETQYF. In DNA, the CDR3 is TGTGCCATCAGTGTGGGACAGGGAGAGACCCAGTACTTC.

The V call is TRBV29-1, the J call TRBJ2-3; D unresolved. Trimming left V 5 bases short and J 1 base short, with 16 bases between. Per germline, CDR1 SQVTM and CDR2 ANQGSEA. CDR3 length: 15 amino acids. Here the CDR3 DNA reads TGCAGCGTTACTGACCCCCGACACCGCACAGATACGCAGTATTTT. It codes for CSVTDPRHRTDTQYF.

This clonotype occurred a few times. The rearrangement joins TRBV11-1 to TRBJ2-1; no clear D. V was pared by 1 base and J by 0 bases, with 13 bases between. Germline CDR1 and CDR2: SGHAT and FQDESV (reference sequence). The CDR3 covers 17 residues. CDR3 loop: CASSLVLRRSSYNEQFF. CDR3 DNA sequence: TGTGCCAGCAGCTTAGTGCTGCGGCGGAGCTCCTACAATGAGCAGTTCTTC.

This clonotype has more than one count but fewer than ten. The V call is TRBV5-1, the J call TRBJ2-1; possibly TRBD1 for D (6 bases). CDR1 and CDR2 from the germline V gene are SGHRS and YFSETQ. The V and J ends lost 3 bases and 8 bases respectively, with 12 bases between them. The CDR3 sequence is 13 residues long. This chain's CDR3 is CASSWTVSDEQFF. The CDR3 coding sequence is TGCGCCAGCAGCTGGACAGTATCTGATGAGCAGTTCTTC.

On this clonotype: At one boundary the junction diverges from the germline segment, which might be a read error. The V gene is TRBV3-1, the J gene TRBJ2-4; TRBD1 matches 8 bases. In germline, CDR1 is LGHDT, CDR2 YNNKEL (reference sequence). The CDR3 contains 17 residues. CDR3: CASSLSLQGQAKNIRYF. The CDR3 coding sequence is TGTGCCAGCAGCCTAAGCCTCCAGGGACAGGCCAAAAACATTCGGTACTTC.

The chain carries TRBV3-1 and TRBJ1-4; 8 nucleotides match TRBD1. V shed 4 bases, J shed 11 bases, and the junction held 9 bases outside the gene matches. The CDR3 sequence is 14 residues long. Germline CDR1 is LGHDT and CDR2 is YNNKEL (reference sequence). The CDR3 DNA reads TGTGCCAGCAGCCTCGGACAGGGCCTATCGAAACTGTTTTTT. Translated: CASSLGQGLSKLFF. The full variable domain, its missing parts supplied by reference TRBV3-1 and TRBJ1-4, is DTAVSQTPKYLVTQMGNDKSIKCEQNLGHDTMYWYKQDSKKFLKIMFSYNNKELIINETVPNRFSPKSPDKAHLNLHINSLELGDSAVYFCASSLGQGLSKLFFGSGTQLSVL.

This clonotype turned up a few times. Germline is not matched at one junction end, which may reflect a read error. V is TRBV5-1 and J is TRBJ2-7; D tentatively reads TRBD1 or TRBD2 (5 bases each). Looked up from germline, CDR1 is SGHRS and CDR2 is YFSETQ. The length of the CDR3 is 13 residues. This CDR3 reads CASRFGGNYVQYF. CDR3 coding DNA: TGCGCCAGCAGGTTTGGGGGAAACTACGTGCAGTACTTC.

The chain combines TRBV20-1 with TRBJ2-5; perhaps TRBD1 as D (6 bases). The DNA end is a closer match to TRBJ2-1, so the J assignment may be wrong. CDR1 is DFQATT, CDR2 SNEGSKA, per germline (reference sequence). This CDR3 has 14 amino acids. CDR3 protein: CSVGALGLRNEQFF. The DNA of the CDR3 is TGCAGTGTGGGGGCTTTGGGGCTTCGGAATGAGCAGTTCTTC.

This clonotype was seen more than once but under ten times. CDR3 bases: TGTGCCATCAGTGGCTCTAGCACAGATACGCAGTATTTT. It specifies CAISGSSTDTQYF. The chain carries TRBV10-3 and TRBJ2-3, with D hard to call. This CDR3 comprises 13 residues. V shed 4 bases and J shed 0 bases, with 5 bases lying between them. Germline V lookup: CDR1 ENHRY, CDR2 SYGVKD.